The text below deals with one T cell receptor beta chain. The data were obtained in a study of cytomegalovirus exposure and HLA in healthy donors. Primers for the PCR totalled 60 Vbeta and 13 Jbeta. The protocol was immunoSEQ multiplex PCR, while the TCRdb copy is restricted to in-frame clones and leaves out a portion. The sample holds approximately 200,000 clones, roughly 78% seen once. CDR3 length equals 16 residues. V lost 3 bases to trimming and J lost 3 bases; unmatched junction nucleotides: 7. Germline CDR1 and CDR2: SGHRS and YFSETQ. This TCR was recovered from a girl aged 5 to 17 in good health and CMV-seropositive. This chain links TRBV5-1 with TRBJ2-7; 12 bases line up with TRBD1. The sample was PBMCs. The CDR3 here is CASSSGQGASFYEQYF. The CDR3 region has the DNA TGCGCCAGCAGCTCGGGACAGGGGGCCTCATTCTACGAGCAGTACTTC.